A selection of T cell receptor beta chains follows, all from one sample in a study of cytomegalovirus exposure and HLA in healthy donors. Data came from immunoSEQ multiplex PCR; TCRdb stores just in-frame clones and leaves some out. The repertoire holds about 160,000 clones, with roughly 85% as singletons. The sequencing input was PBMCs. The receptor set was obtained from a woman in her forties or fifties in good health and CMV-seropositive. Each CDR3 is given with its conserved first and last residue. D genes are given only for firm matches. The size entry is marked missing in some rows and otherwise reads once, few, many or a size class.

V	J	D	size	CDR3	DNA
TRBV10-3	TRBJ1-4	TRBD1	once	CAIKGTANEKLFF	TGTGCCATCAAAGGGACAGCTAATGAAAAACTGTTTTTT
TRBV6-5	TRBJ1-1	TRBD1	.	CASSLTGGPGTEAFF	TGTGCCAGCAGTCTGACAGGGGGCCCGGGGACTGAAGCTTTCTTT
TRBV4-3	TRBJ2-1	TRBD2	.	CASSQALRTSGVSSYNEQFF	TGCGCCAGCAGCCAAGCCCTCCGGACTAGCGGGGTAAGCTCCTACAATGAGCAGTTCTTC
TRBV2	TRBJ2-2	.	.	CASSGTGGRGSGELFF	TGTGCCAGCAGTGGTACCGGGGGGAGGGGGTCCGGGGAGCTGTTTTTT
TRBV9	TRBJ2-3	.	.	CASSVGSQDTQYF	TGTGCCAGCAGCGTTGGGAGTCAAGATACGCAGTATTTT
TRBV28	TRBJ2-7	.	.	CASGGGVRYEQYF	TGTGCCTCCGGAGGGGGCGTTCGTTACGAGCAGTACTTC
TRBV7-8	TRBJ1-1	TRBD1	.	CASSPGTGEAFF	TGTGCCAGCAGCCCCGGGACAGGGGAAGCTTTCTTT
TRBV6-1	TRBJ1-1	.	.	CASGRGVYTEAFF	TGTGCCAGCGGGAGGGGGGTATACACTGAAGCTTTCTTT
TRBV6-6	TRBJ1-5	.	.	CANSAGGNQPQHF	TGTGCCAACTCGGCCGGGGGCAATCAGCCCCAGCATTTT
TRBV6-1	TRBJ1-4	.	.	CASSEVQVDLTANEKLFF	TGTGCCAGCAGTGAAGTCCAGGTCGATCTTACGGCTAATGAAAAACTGTTTTTT
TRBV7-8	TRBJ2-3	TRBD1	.	CASSRSDRVADTQYF	TGTGCCAGCAGCCGCTCCGACAGGGTAGCAGATACGCAGTATTTT
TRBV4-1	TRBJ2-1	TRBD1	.	CASSQEDRGREEQFF	TGCGCCAGCAGCCAAGAGGACAGGGGAAGGGAGGAGCAGTTCTTC
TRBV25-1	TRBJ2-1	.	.	CASSVRFSYNEQFF	TGTGCCAGCAGTGTACGGTTCTCCTACAATGAGCAGTTCTTC
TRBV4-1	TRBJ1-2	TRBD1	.	CASSTQQGAGYGYTF	TGCGCCAGCAGCACACAACAGGGGGCCGGGTATGGCTACACCTTC
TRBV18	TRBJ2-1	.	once	CASSPSKGISYNEQFF	TGTGCCAGCTCCCCCTCTAAGGGGATATCCTACAATGAGCAGTTCTTC
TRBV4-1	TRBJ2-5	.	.	CASSQVWAGRETQYF	TGCGCCAGCAGCCAAGTTTGGGCGGGGCGAGAGACCCAGTACTTC
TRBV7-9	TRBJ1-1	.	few	CASSLRQANTEAFF	TGTGCCAGCAGCCTCCGGCAGGCTAACACTGAAGCTTTCTTT
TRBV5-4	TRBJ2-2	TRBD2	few	CASSITSGPTGELFF	TGTGCCAGCAGCATAACTAGCGGACCGACCGGGGAGCTGTTTTTT
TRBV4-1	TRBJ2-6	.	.	CASSQPPGGVAGANVLTF	TGCGCCAGCAGCCAGCCCCCCGGGGGAGTTGCAGGGGCCAACGTCCTGACTTTC
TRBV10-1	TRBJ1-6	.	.	CASSESPGGPLHF	TGCGCCAGCAGTGAGTCGCCCGGAGGACCCCTCCACTTT
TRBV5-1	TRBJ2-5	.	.	CASSLEVALETQYF	TGCGCCAGCAGCTTGGAGGTAGCGTTGGAGACCCAGTACTTC
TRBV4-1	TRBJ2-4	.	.	CASSQVFVPSGIQYF	TGCGCCAGCAGCCAAGTTTTCGTCCCTAGTGGCATTCAGTACTTC
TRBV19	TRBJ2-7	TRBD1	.	CASSIGQGRYEQYF	TGTGCCAGTAGTATAGGACAGGGGAGGTACGAGCAGTACTTC
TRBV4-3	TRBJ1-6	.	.	CASSQDWGRQDNSPLHF	TGCGCCAGCAGCCAAGATTGGGGGCGACAAGATAATTCACCCCTCCACTTT
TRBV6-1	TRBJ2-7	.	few	CASSESETRSTEQYF	TGTGCCAGCAGTGAATCGGAGACCAGATCGACGGAGCAGTACTTC
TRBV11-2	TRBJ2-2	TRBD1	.	CASSLAGQINTGELFF	TGTGCCAGCAGCTTAGCGGGACAGATCAACACCGGGGAGCTGTTTTTT
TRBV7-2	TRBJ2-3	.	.	CASSVSRNTDTQYF	TGTGCCAGCAGCGTCTCGAGGAACACAGATACGCAGTATTTT
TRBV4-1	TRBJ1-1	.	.	CASSPPGTLEAFF	TGCGCCAGCAGTCCGCCTGGGACTCTTGAAGCTTTCTTT
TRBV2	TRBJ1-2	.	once	CASSEGGPYNYGYTF	TGTGCCAGCAGTGAAGGTGGGCCTTATAACTATGGCTACACCTTC
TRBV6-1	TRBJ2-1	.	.	CASSGQANEQFF	TGTGCCAGCAGTGGGCAGGCGAATGAGCAGTTCTTC
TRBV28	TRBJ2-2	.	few	CASRPGHPTGELFF	TGTGCCAGCAGGCCGGGACACCCCACCGGGGAGCTGTTTTTT
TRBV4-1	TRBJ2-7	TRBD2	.	CASSPPSSGTYEQYF	TGCGCCAGCAGCCCCCCCTCTAGCGGGACCTACGAGCAGTACTTC
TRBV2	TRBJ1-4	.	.	CASLATGANEKLFF	TGTGCCAGCCTGGCCACAGGCGCGAATGAAAAACTGTTTTTT
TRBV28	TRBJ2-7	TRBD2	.	CVTSGSIDEQYF	TGTGTTACTAGCGGGAGTATCGACGAGCAGTACTTC
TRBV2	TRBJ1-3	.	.	CASCQGLGNTIYF	TGTGCCAGCTGTCAAGGACTTGGAAACACCATATATTTT
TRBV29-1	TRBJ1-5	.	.	CSVAGTRNQPQHF	TGCAGCGTGGCCGGGACAAGAAATCAGCCCCAGCATTTT
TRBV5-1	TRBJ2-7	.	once	CASSLAGVFYEQYF	TGCGCCAGCAGCTTGGCGGGGGTCTTCTACGAGCAGTACTTC
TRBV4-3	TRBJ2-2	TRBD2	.	CASSQDIAGGSNTGELFF	TGCGCCAGCAGCCAAGATATCGCGGGGGGGTCGAACACCGGGGAGCTGTTTTTT
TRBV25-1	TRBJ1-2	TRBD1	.	CASSELSAGQAYGYTF	TGTGCCAGCAGTGAATTGTCTGCGGGACAGGCCTATGGCTACACCTTC
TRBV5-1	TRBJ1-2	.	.	CASSPDRLNYGYTF	TGCGCCAGCAGCCCGGACAGACTAAACTATGGCTACACCTTC
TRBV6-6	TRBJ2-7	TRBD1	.	CASSHSRTGGGYEQYF	TGTGCCAGCAGTCACTCCCGTACAGGGGGAGGCTACGAGCAGTACTTC